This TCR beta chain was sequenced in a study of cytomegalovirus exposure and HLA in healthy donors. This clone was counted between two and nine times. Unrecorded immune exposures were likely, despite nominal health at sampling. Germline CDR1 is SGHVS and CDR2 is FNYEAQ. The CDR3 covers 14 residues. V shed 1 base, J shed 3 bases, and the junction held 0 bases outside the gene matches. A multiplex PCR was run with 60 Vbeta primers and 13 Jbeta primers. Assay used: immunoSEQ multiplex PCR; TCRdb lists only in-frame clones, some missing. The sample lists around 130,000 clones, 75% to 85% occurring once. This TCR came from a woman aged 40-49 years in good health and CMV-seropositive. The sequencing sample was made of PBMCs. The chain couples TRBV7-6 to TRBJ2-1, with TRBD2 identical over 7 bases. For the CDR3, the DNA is TGTGCCAGCAGCTTAGAGCGGGGCTACAATGAGCAGTTCTTC. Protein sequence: CASSLERGYNEQFF.